This TCR beta chain was captured in a study of identical twins. Study-level results: Twins showed weaker excess sharing in their beta out-of-frame sequences. Zero-insertion results could be subject to partial confounding by invariant MAIT and iNKT cells.

TCRdb re-analysed the 5' RACE reads in MiXCR, keeping a single row per CDR3 protein. The repertoire has approximately 300,000 distinct CDR3 sequences, over 8.5% of them found once; the top ten carry 7% to 8.5%. This clonotype was observed a handful of times. Its antigen remains unknown. This CDR3 spans 13 amino acids. V was clipped by 0 bases and J by 1 base, with 6 bases between them. Germline V gene data show CDR1 as DFQATT and CDR2 as SNEGSKA (reference sequence). A further study also used this sample, focusing on yellow fever vaccine responses in identical twins. That paper notes: Twins' vaccine T cell responses were reported to seem partly convergent and partly personalized.

The chain has TRBV20-1 and TRBJ2-5, with D hard to call. This sequence was found in a woman in her late teens or twenties in good health. Sequences were obtained from CD8+ T cells sorted from blood. The CDR3 nucleotides read TGCAGTGCTAGAGACCAGATCCAAGAGACCCAGTACTTC. It encodes CSARDQIQETQYF.